This entry features one TCR beta chain sequence. The antigen remains unidentified. This sample was included in a study of OX40 agonist ivuxolimab in advanced cancers. Study summary: Head and neck, renal cell, melanoma or hepatocellular carcinoma were the cancers that dose-escalation patients had. The dose-escalation cohort was over 65% male, with a mean age of 60 years, ranging roughly 23 to 79.

Notes on the study in general: Nonresponders, in some cases, also had low normalized T-cell clonal expansion. Blood T cells, both CD4+ and CD8+, expanded clonally by week 6 at 0.1 to 3.0 mg/kg.

The germline V and J ends were trimmed by 6 bases and 1 base, with 14 bases remaining between them. CDR3 length: 15 residues. Germline CDR1 reads SGHNT; CDR2 reads YYREEE (reference sequence). Method: immunoSEQ multiplex PCR; TCRdb's copy keeps in-frame clones and lacks some. Of about 30,000 clones in the sample, around three quarters were seen once. Sequenced material: CD4+ or CD8+ T cells sorted from blood, taken in a trial of the OX40 agonist ivuxolimab. V gene TRBV5-4 combines with J gene TRBJ2-1; D may be TRBD1 or TRBD2 (6 bases each). The clonotype comes from an adult with an advanced solid tumor such as melanoma, head and neck, liver or kidney cancer. The CDR3 DNA reads TGTGCCAGCATCAATGGAGGGGGGTCCTACAATGAGCAGTTCTTC. Protein: CASINGGGSYNEQFF.